This T cell receptor beta chain derives from a study of glioma-infiltrating T cells after dendritic cell vaccination. Study conclusions and caveats: TCR clonality showed no direct relationship with survival.

The method was immunoSEQ multiplex PCR; TCRdb's version includes in-frame clones alone and lacks a portion of them. The profile covers some 100,000 clones, with approximately 81% appearing a single time and around 2.9% taken by the ten largest. About this clone: What it binds is not known.

Trimming shortened V by 7 bases and J by 0 bases, and 15 bases separated the two germline ends. CDR1 is MNHNY and CDR2 is SVGAGI in the germline V gene (reference sequence). The CDR3 consists of 16 residues. This clonotype was obtained from a human donor with glioblastoma. The sample was blood, taken before dendritic cell vaccination. V is TRBV6-6 and J is TRBJ2-2; D not certain. CDR3 protein: CASTLLWASNTGELFF. CDR3 DNA: TGTGCCAGCACCCTCCTCTGGGCGTCGAACACCGGGGAGCTGTTTTTT.